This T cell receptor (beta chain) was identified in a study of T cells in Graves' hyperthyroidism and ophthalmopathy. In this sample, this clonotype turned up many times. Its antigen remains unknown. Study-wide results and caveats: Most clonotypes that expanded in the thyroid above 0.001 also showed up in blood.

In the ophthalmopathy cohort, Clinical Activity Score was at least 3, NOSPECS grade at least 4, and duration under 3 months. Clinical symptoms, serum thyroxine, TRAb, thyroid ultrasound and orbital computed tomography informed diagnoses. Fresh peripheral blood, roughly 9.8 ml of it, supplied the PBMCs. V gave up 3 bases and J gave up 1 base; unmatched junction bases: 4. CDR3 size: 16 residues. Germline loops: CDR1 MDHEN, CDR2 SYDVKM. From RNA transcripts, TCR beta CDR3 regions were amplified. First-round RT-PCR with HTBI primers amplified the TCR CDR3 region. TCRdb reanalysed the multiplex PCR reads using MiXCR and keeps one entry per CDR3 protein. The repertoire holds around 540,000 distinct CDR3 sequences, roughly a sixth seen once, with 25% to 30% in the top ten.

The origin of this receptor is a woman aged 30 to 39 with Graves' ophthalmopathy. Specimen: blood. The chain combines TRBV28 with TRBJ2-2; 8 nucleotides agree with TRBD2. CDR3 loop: CASSFRSGRNTGELFF. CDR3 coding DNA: TGTGCCAGCAGTTTCCGGAGCGGGAGGAACACCGGGGAGCTGTTTTTT.